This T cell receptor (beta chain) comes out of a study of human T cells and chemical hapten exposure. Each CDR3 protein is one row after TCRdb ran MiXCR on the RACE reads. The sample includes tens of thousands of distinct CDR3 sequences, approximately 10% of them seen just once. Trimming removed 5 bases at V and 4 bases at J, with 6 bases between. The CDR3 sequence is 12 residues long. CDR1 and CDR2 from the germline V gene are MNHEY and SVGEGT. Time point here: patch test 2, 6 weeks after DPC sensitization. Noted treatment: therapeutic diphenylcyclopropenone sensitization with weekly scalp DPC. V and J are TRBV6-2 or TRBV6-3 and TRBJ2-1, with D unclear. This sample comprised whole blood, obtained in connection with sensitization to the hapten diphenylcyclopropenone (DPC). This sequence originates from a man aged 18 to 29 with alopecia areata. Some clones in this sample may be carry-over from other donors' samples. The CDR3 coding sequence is TGTGCCAGCAGTGAGGTGTACAATGAGCAGTTCTTC. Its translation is CASSEVYNEQFF.